The 17 T cell receptor beta chains reported below all come from one sample, sequenced in a study of molecular identifiers for immune sequencing clone quantification. Via MiXCR, TCRdb re-called the PCR reads, giving one row per CDR3 protein. The table records around 100,000 distinct CDR3 sequences, approximately 40% of them present only once. The sequencing input was naive CD8+ T cells from blood, with Jurkat cell RNA spiked in. Subset indicated: FACS-sorted CD8+CD4-CCR7+CD45RA+ naive T cells. The receptor set was obtained from a human donor in good health. Some libraries in this study had Jurkat cell RNA spiked in.

The chain is built from TRBV28 and TRBJ1-4; the D is unclear. The CDR3 extends over 15 amino acids. V lost 4 bases and J 4 bases, leaving 13 bases between the germline ends. Germline-derived CDR1 and CDR2 are MDHEN and SYDVKM. CDR3 protein: CASSSPVEDNEKLFF. CDR3 nucleotide sequence: TGTGCCAGCAGTTCCCCGGTAGAAGATAATGAAAAACTGTTTTTT.

Comments on this clonotype: One base away lies a much larger clone, so this may be a sequencing read error. Since no conserved phenylalanine or tryptophan closes the CDR3, a read error is the likely cause. The rearrangement uses TRBV4-1 and TRBJ2-1, with D perhaps TRBD1 (7 bases). CDR3 length: 13 amino acids. Germline CDR1 MGHRA, CDR2 YSYEKL. Trimming removed 1 base from V and 9 bases from J, with 10 bases in between. CDR3 residues: CASSQGQGGEQFI. CDR3 nucleotide sequence: TGCGCCAGCAGCCAAGGACAGGGAGGTGAGCAGTTCATC.

This clonotype was counted between two and nine times. The rearrangement uses TRBV5-6 and TRBJ1-2, with D uncertain. The CDR3 sequence is 12 residues long. CDR1 and CDR2 from the germline V gene are SGHDT and YYEEEE. V lost 2 bases and J 7 bases, leaving 9 bases between the germline ends. CDR3 sequence: CASSFSLSGYTF. For the CDR3, the DNA is TGTGCCAGCAGCTTCAGTCTCTCTGGCTACACCTTC. Filled out from reference TRBV5-6 and TRBJ1-2, the complete variable domain reads DAGVTQSPTHLIKTRGQQVTLRCSPKSGHDTVSWYQQALGQGPQFIFQYYEEEERQRGNFPDRFSGHQFPNYSSELNVNALLLGDSALYLCASSFSLSGYTFGSGTRLTVV.

A remark on this clonotype: This could be a read error, since a much larger clone is one nucleotide away. No conserved phenylalanine or tryptophan is present at the end of the CDR3, so a read error is the likely explanation. The rearrangement uses TRBV6-5 and TRBJ2-2; D ambiguous. The CDR3 is 13 amino acids. Deletions cut 1 base from V and 6 bases from J, with 6 bases between. From germline, CDR1 is MNHEY and CDR2 SVGAGI. CDR3 region: CASSYYVAGELFI. The CDR3 bases are TGTGCCAGCAGTTACTACGTGGCCGGGGAGCTGTTTATT.

This clonotype was counted only a few times. The chain carries TRBV20-1 and TRBJ2-7, with D perhaps assigned TRBD1 or TRBD2 (5 bases each). Trimming took off 4 bases at V and 0 bases at J, with 10 bases between the two ends. Germline V gives CDR1 DFQATT, CDR2 SNEGSKA (reference sequence). The length of the CDR3 is 13 residues. CDR3 protein: CSATGDVSYEQYF. The CDR3, as DNA: TGCAGTGCTACCGGGGACGTCTCCTACGAGCAGTACTTC.

Of note for this clonotype: A much bigger clone sits one base away, suggesting this may be a read error. The chain uses TRBV6-2 or TRBV6-3 and TRBJ2-3; D remains ambiguous. Germline V gene sequence: CDR1 MNHEY, CDR2 SVGEGT. V gave up 0 bases and J gave up 2 bases, with 9 bases separating them. The CDR3 sequence is 15 residues long. CDR3 nucleotides: TGTGCCAGCAGTTACTCGGGATTACACACAGATACGCAGTATTTT. As protein: CASSYSGLHTDTQYF.

The V call is TRBV7-2, the J call TRBJ2-7; weak D call: TRBD1 (6 bases). The germline V gene has CDR1 SGHTA and CDR2 FQGNSA. This CDR3 comprises 14 residues. V lost 4 bases and J 2 bases, leaving 12 bases between the germline ends. For the CDR3, the DNA is TGTGCCAGCAGCTACGGACAGCTAACCTACGAGCAGTACTTC. This sequence encodes CASSYGQLTYEQYF.

Remarks on this clonotype: With a much larger clone just one base away, this may be a read error. The genes are TRBV28 and TRBJ2-7; no clear D gene. CDR1 is MDHEN, CDR2 SYDVKM, per germline. The CDR3 sequence is 13 residues long. CDR3 bases: TGTGCCGGCAGTTGGGCTTCCGCCTACGAGCAGTACTTC. Protein product: CAGSWASAYEQYF.

Only a few counts were recorded for this clonotype. The junction departs from the called germline gene at one end, perhaps through a read error. The CDR3 spells CASSLAGGRSGELFF. CDR3 in DNA: TGTGCCAGCAGTTTAGCGGGAGGGCGCTCCGGGGAGCTGTTTTTT. V gene TRBV7-9 combines with J gene TRBJ2-2, with 11 bases that match TRBD2. The CDR3 runs 15 residues. CDR1 is SEHNR and CDR2 is FQNEAQ in the germline V gene (reference sequence).

Comments on this clonotype: Since a much larger clone is just one base distant, this may be a read error. The V gene is TRBV2, the J gene TRBJ2-3, with D perhaps TRBD2 (6 bases). CDR1 SNHLY and CDR2 FYNNEI come from the germline V gene. This CDR3 region has 18 residues. The DNA of the CDR3 is TGTGCCCACGATGGAGGGAATCCCCAGTTGCGGAGCACAGATACGCTGTATTTT. Its protein is CAHDGGNPQLRSTDTLYF.

As concerns this clonotype: At one boundary the junction diverges from the germline segment, which might be a read error. The chain joins TRBV28 to TRBJ2-7; D is undetermined. Germline CDR1 is MDHEN and CDR2 is SYDVKM. The CDR3 consists of 14 residues. CDR3 amino acids: CACSLPATDYEQYF. DNA for the CDR3: TGTGCCTGCAGTTTACCGGCAACAGACTACGAGCAGTACTTC.

The rearrangement joins TRBV5-4 to TRBJ1-1; no reliable D call. Trimming shortened V by 4 bases and J by 5 bases, and 18 bases separated the two germline ends. Germline V lookup: CDR1 SGHNT, CDR2 YYREEE (reference sequence). This CDR3 spans 15 amino acids. CDR3 sequence reads: CASSPPGGIGTEAFF. As DNA, the CDR3 is TGTGCCAGCAGCCCCCCAGGAGGGATTGGGACTGAAGCTTTCTTT. Variable domain in full (rest from reference TRBV5-4 and TRBJ1-1): ETGVTQSPTHLIKTRGQQVTLRCSSQSGHNTVSWYQQALGQGPQFIFQYYREEENGRGNFPPRFSGLQFPNYSSELNVNALELDDSALYLCASSPPGGIGTEAFFGQGTRLTVV.

The genes are TRBV20-1 and TRBJ2-4, with a weak D call TRBD2 (5 bases). The CDR3 spans 17 residues. V was clipped by 0 bases and J by 3 bases, with 18 bases between them. Germline-derived CDR1 and CDR2 are DFQATT and SNEGSKA (reference sequence). The CDR3 DNA reads as TGCAGTGCTAGAGATACACTTGCATGGGGAGACAAAAACATTCAGTACTTC. This gives the protein CSARDTLAWGDKNIQYF.

This clonotype was counted between two and nine times. The CDR3 DNA reads as TGTGCCAGCAGCTTGGTGTGGGACACCGGGGAGCTGTTTTTT. This translates into CASSLVWDTGELFF. The rearrangement links TRBV5-5 to TRBJ2-2, with D unresolved. Trimming shortened V by 0 bases and J by 3 bases, and 6 bases separated the two germline ends. The CDR3 is made up of 14 amino acids. The germline V gene encodes CDR1 SGHKS and CDR2 YYEKEE (reference sequence).

This clonotype was seen a handful of times. The rearrangement links TRBV19 to TRBJ2-1; 9 positions agree with TRBD1. Germline-derived CDR1 and CDR2 are LNHDA and SQIVND (reference sequence). The CDR3 loop spans 13 amino acids. With 3 bases clipped from V and 13 bases from J, the junction kept 7 bases outside the gene matches. The CDR3, as DNA: TGTGCCAGTAGTATGTATCAGGGACAGGGACAGTTCTTC. Its translation: CASSMYQGQGQFF.

The chain carries TRBV19 and TRBJ2-1, with 9 bases aligning to TRBD1. The V segment lost 6 bases and the J segment 3 bases; nucleotides outside the gene matches: 3. Looked up from germline, CDR1 is LNHDA and CDR2 is SQIVND (reference sequence). This CDR3 is 14 amino acids long. In DNA form, the CDR3 reads TGTGCCAGTAGCCGACAGGGGGACTACAATGAGCAGTTCTTC. This sequence encodes CASSRQGDYNEQFF.

This clonotype was seen a handful of times. The chain combines TRBV19 with TRBJ2-3; 9 bases align to TRBD1. CDR1 and CDR2 from the germline V gene are LNHDA and SQIVND (reference sequence). The CDR3 totals 16 residues. The V gene end was trimmed by 2 bases and the J gene end by 3 bases; junction bases not matched to a gene: 6. The CDR3 coding sequence is TGTGCCAGTAGTATATCCGGGACAGGGTGGACAGATACGCAGTATTTT. It translates to CASSISGTGWTDTQYF.